This section outlines one T cell receptor beta chain sequence together with its context. Its cognate antigen is unknown. From germline, CDR1 is MNHEY and CDR2 SMNVEV (reference sequence). The CDR3 spans 16 residues. TCRdb re-analyzed the 5' RACE reads; it lists each CDR3 protein once, without DNA. The repertoire table contains around 470,000 distinct CDR3 sequences. The source of the sample is a study of T cells expressing NK-cell markers. Across the study: Sorted CD3+CD56+NKG2C+, CD3+CD56+NKG2C- and CD3+CD56-NKG2C+ T-cell subsets were beta-chain profiled.

Study-level results: The CD3+CD56-NKG2C+ fraction of a handful of donors was also led by these clonotypes. About 6 donors had dominant NKG2C+ clonotypes that comprised about 1.0-8% of their CD8+ T cells. Whether the expanded NKG2C+ T cell clones recognized HCMV remained unclear.

This TCR came from a woman between 50 and 59 years old in good health. The gene calls are TRBV27 and TRBJ2-2. Sequencing input: blood T cells: a sorted CD56 or NKG2C T cell subset, CD4+ or CD8+ T cells, or bulk PBMC T cells (not recorded which). CDR3 region: CASSPYSVPRLGELFF.